These 27 T cell receptor beta chains came from one sample sequenced in a study of Ad26.COV2.S vaccination and SARS-CoV-2 variants. Regarding treatment: about 20 received Ad26.COV2.S at low or high dose, single or two shots; 5 received placebo; per-sample allocation not given. The study sampled participants on day 63 after the first vaccine or placebo injection. Generated by immunoSEQ multiplex PCR, the TCRdb table keeps only in-frame clones and is missing some. The sample contains approximately 250,000 clones, 70% to 90% of which appear only once. Sequenced material: peripheral blood, taken in a trial of Ad26.COV2.S vaccine versus placebo. All receptors come from a person aged 18-60 years who received the Ad26.COV2.S COVID-19 vaccine or a placebo.

The chain links TRBV3-1 (or the pseudogene TRBV3-2) to TRBJ2-5, with 9 nucleotides matching TRBD2. The germline gives CDR1 LGHDT, CDR2 YNNKEL (reference sequence). This CDR3 is built from 15 residues. J was trimmed by 4 bases and V by 4 bases; bases with no gene match: 7. The DNA for the CDR3 is TGTGCCAGCAGCCCGGGGACTAGCTTTGGAGAGACCCAGTACTTC. Residues: CASSPGTSFGETQYF.

The chain recombines TRBV30 with TRBJ1-6; D is possibly TRBD1 (5 bases). The CDR3 covers 13 residues. CDR1 is GTSNPN, CDR2 SVGIG, per germline (reference sequence). The CDR3 DNA follows: TGTGCTCGGGGCGAGGTTGAAGGATCACCCCTCCACTTT. It translates to CARGEVEGSPLHF.

The V gene is TRBV12-3 or TRBV12-4, the J gene TRBJ1-2; D gene ambiguous. The V and J ends lost 3 bases and 5 bases respectively, with 7 bases between them. The CDR3 covers 12 residues. The CDR3 protein is CASSFNGYGYTF. In DNA, the CDR3 is TGTGCCAGCAGTTTCAACGGGTATGGCTACACCTTC.

This chain joins TRBV14 and TRBJ2-5; D not resolved. The CDR3 covers 12 residues. V lost 2 bases to trimming and J lost 6 bases, with 7 bases between them. Germline CDR1 and CDR2: SGHDN and FVKESK. The CDR3 here is CASSQLGKTQYF. The CDR3, as DNA: TGTGCCAGCAGCCAACTAGGGAAGACCCAGTACTTC.

The V gene is TRBV4-3, the J gene TRBJ2-1; 11 nucleotides line up with TRBD2. V gave up 0 bases and J gave up 8 bases; unmatched junction bases: 12. The V gene's germline CDR1 is LGHNA and CDR2 YSLEER. The CDR3 loop spans 18 amino acids. The CDR3 loop is CASSQDNWVSGGAHEQFF. The CDR3 DNA follows: TGCGCCAGCAGCCAAGATAATTGGGTTAGCGGGGGGGCTCATGAGCAGTTCTTC.

This clone has a single count. This chain joins TRBV4-3 and TRBJ1-6; TRBD1 matches 9 bases. J lost 4 bases, V lost 3 bases, and 4 bases had no gene match. The V gene's germline CDR1 is LGHNA and CDR2 YSLEER. CDR3 length: 16 amino acids. CDR3 bases: TGCGCCAGCAGCCAGGGACAGGGCGGGTATAATTCACCCCTCCACTTT. Amino acid sequence: CASSQGQGGYNSPLHF.

The CDR3 DNA is TGTGCCACCCAAGGCCGGGGAGATGGCAATCAGCCCCAGCATTTT. It yields the protein CATQGRGDGNQPQHF. V and J are TRBV6-5 and TRBJ1-5; no definite D call. Between the trimmed V and J ends, which lost 10 bases and 2 bases, there was a span of 18 bases. The CDR3 has 15 amino acids. Per the germline V gene, CDR1 is MNHEY and CDR2 is SVGAGI.

The chain recombines TRBV27 with TRBJ2-1; D is undetermined. The CDR3 loop spans 12 amino acids. The V and J ends lost 5 bases and 9 bases respectively, with 11 bases between them. Per the germline V gene, CDR1 is MNHEY and CDR2 is SMNVEV (reference sequence). This CDR3 reads CASSLLPGEQFF. CDR3 in DNA: TGTGCCAGCAGTCTGCTTCCGGGTGAGCAGTTCTTC.

J is TRBJ2-5 and V is TRBV4-3, with TRBD1 as a possible D gene (6 bases). This CDR3 spans 13 amino acids. Germline V gene lookup returns CDR1 LGHNA and CDR2 YSLEER. Trimming pared 0 bases from V and 9 bases from J, leaving 11 bases between. The CDR3 nucleotides read TGCGCCAGCAGCCAAGATCTTGGGGGCCCCCAGTACTTC. Amino acids: CASSQDLGGPQYF.

V is TRBV4-1 and J is TRBJ2-3; a weak D match, TRBD1 (5 bases). The CDR3 extends over 16 amino acids. Per the germline V gene, CDR1 is MGHRA and CDR2 is YSYEKL. V gave up 0 bases and J gave up 2 bases, with 12 bases separating them. CDR3 sequence: CASSQDWSGITDTQYF. For the CDR3, the DNA is TGCGCCAGCAGCCAAGATTGGTCAGGGATCACAGATACGCAGTATTTT.

The chain combines TRBV11-1 with TRBJ2-1, with TRBD1 matching 11 bases. The CDR3 consists of 15 residues. With 6 bases clipped from V and 4 bases from J, the junction kept 5 bases outside the gene matches. CDR1 and CDR2 from the germline V gene are SGHAT and FQDESV (reference sequence). The CDR3 sequence is CASSRRDRGYNEQFF. The CDR3 DNA reads TGTGCCAGCAGTCGCCGGGACAGGGGGTACAATGAGCAGTTCTTC.

The count of this clone is one. CDR3 nucleotide sequence: TGCAGCGTCCGGTTTGACAGGGCCGGTAACTATGGCTACACCTTC. Translated: CSVRFDRAGNYGYTF. The chain combines TRBV29-1 with TRBJ1-2, with 7 bases aligning to TRBD1. V shed 6 bases and J 1 base; nucleotides not matched to a gene: 11. The CDR3 totals 15 residues. CDR1 is SQVTM, CDR2 ANQGSEA, per germline. Together with reference TRBV29-1 and TRBJ1-2, the CDR3 gives the full variable domain: SAVISQKPSRDICQRGTSLTIQCQVDSQVTMMFWYRQQPGQSLTLIATANQGSEATYESGFVIDKFPISRPNLTFSTLTVSNMSPEDSSIYLCSVRFDRAGNYGYTFGSGTRLTVV.

The chain joins TRBV29-1 to TRBJ2-3; TRBD2 agrees at 13 bases. The CDR3 runs to 15 residues. The trim removed 5 bases at V and 1 base at J, leaving 3 bases unmatched. Germline values: CDR1 SQVTM, CDR2 ANQGSEA. The CDR3 DNA reads TGCAGCGTTACTGGGACTAGCGGGGGCACAGATACGCAGTATTTT. As protein: CSVTGTSGGTDTQYF.

This clone occurred once. The V gene is TRBV5-4, the J gene TRBJ2-5; no reliable D call. Germline CDR1 SGHNT, CDR2 YYREEE (reference sequence). The CDR3 totals 14 residues. The ends were cut back, 4 bases at V and 4 bases at J, with 14 bases in the middle. In DNA form, the CDR3 reads TGTGCCAGCAGCCCCGTTTCCGCGAGAGAGACCCAGTACTTC. Protein product: CASSPVSARETQYF.

The chain is built from TRBV6-5 and TRBJ2-2; 8 bases are shared with TRBD1. The CDR3 has 15 amino acids. Looked up from germline, CDR1 is MNHEY and CDR2 is SVGAGI. With V trimmed by 6 bases and J by 0 bases, 3 bases remained unmatched. CDR3 amino acids: CASSLDRANTGELFF. CDR3 nucleotides: TGTGCCAGCAGCCTGGACAGGGCGAACACCGGGGAGCTGTTTTTT.

The rearrangement uses TRBV2 and TRBJ1-2; possibly TRBD1 for D (6 bases). This CDR3 spans 17 amino acids. V lost 10 bases, J lost 8 bases, and 32 bases lay in between. Looked up from germline, CDR1 is SNHLY and CDR2 is FYNNEI. The CDR3 sequence: CATGGGRGIQPVPGYTF. The DNA of the CDR3 is TGTGCCACGGGTGGGGGCCGGGGAATACAACCGGTTCCCGGCTACACCTTC.

The V call is TRBV20-1, the J call TRBJ2-7; 7 bases line up with TRBD2. CDR1 and CDR2 from the germline V gene are DFQATT and SNEGSKA (reference sequence). Trimming took 3 bases from V and 1 from J; bases not matched to a gene: 6. The CDR3 contains 14 residues. The CDR3 DNA follows: TGCAGTGCTAGTAGTCCGGGACTATCCTACGAGCAGTACTTC. It yields the protein CSASSPGLSYEQYF.

The chain uses TRBV5-5 and TRBJ1-2; 7 nucleotides agree with TRBD1. V gave up 4 bases and J gave up 7 bases; unmatched junction bases: 13. Germline values: CDR1 SGHKS, CDR2 YYEKEE (reference sequence). The CDR3 is made up of 15 amino acids. The CDR3 region is CASSVGGTGVVGYTF. The DNA of the CDR3 is TGTGCCAGCAGCGTGGGTGGTACAGGGGTGGTTGGCTACACCTTC.

V usage is TRBV5-4 and J usage is TRBJ2-5, with D possibly TRBD1 on 7 matching bases. Germline V gene data show CDR1 as SGHNT and CDR2 as YYREEE (reference sequence). The V and J ends lost 5 bases and 2 bases respectively, with 16 bases between them. The CDR3 consists of 15 residues. Written as DNA, the CDR3 is TGTGCCAGCAGTCGGGGGTCAGGGGGTCAAGAGACCCAGTACTTC. It translates to CASSRGSGGQETQYF.

A few counts support this clone. The chain combines TRBV6-5 with TRBJ2-7; the match to TRBD2 covers 7 bases. Trimming took 2 bases from V and 7 from J; bases not matched to a gene: 5. The V gene's germline CDR1 is MNHEY and CDR2 SVGAGI. The CDR3 contains 13 residues. The CDR3 DNA is TGTGCCAGCAGTTACCGGGAGGCCGTGGAGCAGTACGTC. Its protein is CASSYREAVEQYV.

This clone was recorded once. This chain joins TRBV11-3 and TRBJ2-5; D may be TRBD1 (6 bases). Trimming shortened V by 5 bases and J by 4 bases, and 20 bases separated the two germline ends. This CDR3 region has 16 residues. Germline CDR1 is SGHNT and CDR2 is YENEEA. The CDR3 loop is CASSEYPTGFSETQYF. CDR3 in DNA: TGTGCCAGCAGCGAATATCCAACAGGGTTTTCAGAGACCCAGTACTTC.

This rearrangement joins TRBV27 to TRBJ1-5; D remains unclear. The CDR3 has 16 residues. Germline CDR1 is MNHEY and CDR2 is SMNVEV (reference sequence). The germline V and J ends were trimmed by 5 bases and 3 bases, with 17 bases remaining between them. This CDR3 is CASSPLGKTFNQPQHF. In DNA form, the CDR3 reads TGTGCCAGCAGTCCACTAGGGAAGACGTTCAATCAGCCCCAGCATTTT.

The rearrangement uses TRBV4-1 and TRBJ1-1; a weak D match, TRBD1 (6 bases). CDR3 length: 16 amino acids. V was cut by 0 bases and J by 4 bases, with 15 bases left in between. Looked up from germline, CDR1 is MGHRA and CDR2 is YSYEKL. DNA of the CDR3: TGCGCCAGCAGCCAAGAGTGGGGGGCGGTCGGCACTGAAGCTTTCTTT. This sequence encodes CASSQEWGAVGTEAFF.

The chain carries TRBV2 and TRBJ1-3, with D uncertain. Trimming removed 3 bases at V and 9 bases at J, with 12 bases between. Germline CDR1 reads SNHLY; CDR2 reads FYNNEI. The CDR3 has 13 amino acids. Written as DNA, the CDR3 is TGTGCCAGCAGTGACAGAGCTGTAAGCACCATATATTTT. The encoded protein is CASSDRAVSTIYF.

J is TRBJ1-4 and V is TRBV18, with 8 bases identical to TRBD1. The trim removed 6 bases at V and 6 bases at J, leaving 3 bases unmatched. Germline V gene sequence: CDR1 KGHSH, CDR2 LQKENI. The CDR3 runs to 13 residues. The CDR3 spells CASSDRGDEKLFF. CDR3 sequence (DNA): TGTGCCAGCTCCGACAGGGGAGATGAAAAACTGTTTTTT.

This clone was recorded only once. V is TRBV6-2 or TRBV6-3 and J is TRBJ2-1, with 16 bases fitting TRBD2. The germline V gene has CDR1 MNHEY and CDR2 SVGEGT. The V segment lost 2 bases and the J segment 1 base; nucleotides outside the gene matches: 5. The CDR3 is 19 amino acids. The CDR3 loop reads CASSYDPGLAGGSYNEQFF. DNA of the CDR3: TGTGCCAGCAGTTACGACCCGGGACTAGCGGGGGGGTCCTACAATGAGCAGTTCTTC.

The chain employs TRBV7-2 and TRBJ1-2; D gene unclear. CDR3 length equals 11 residues. The germline V gene encodes CDR1 SGHTA and CDR2 FQGNSA. V lost 2 bases and J 7 bases, leaving 5 bases between the germline ends. This CDR3 is CASSLWGGYTF. The DNA of the CDR3 is TGTGCCAGCAGCTTATGGGGTGGCTACACCTTC.